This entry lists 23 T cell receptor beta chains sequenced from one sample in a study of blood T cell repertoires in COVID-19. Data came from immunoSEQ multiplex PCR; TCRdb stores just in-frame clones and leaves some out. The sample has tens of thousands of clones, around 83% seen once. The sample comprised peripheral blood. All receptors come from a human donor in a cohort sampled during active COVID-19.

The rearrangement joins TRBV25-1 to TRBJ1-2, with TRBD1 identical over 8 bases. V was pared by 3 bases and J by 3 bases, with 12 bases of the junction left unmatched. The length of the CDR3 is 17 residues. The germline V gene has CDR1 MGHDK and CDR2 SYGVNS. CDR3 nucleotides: TGTGCCAGCAGTGATTGGGGTCCAGGGGGCGAGGACTATGGCTACACCTTC. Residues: CASSDWGPGGEDYGYTF.

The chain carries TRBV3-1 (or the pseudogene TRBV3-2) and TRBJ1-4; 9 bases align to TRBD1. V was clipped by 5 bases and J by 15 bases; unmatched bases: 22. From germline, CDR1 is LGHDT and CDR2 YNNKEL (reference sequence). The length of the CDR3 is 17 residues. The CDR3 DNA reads TGTGCCAGCAGCACGGAAGGGACAGGGTACCCGTTATTCGGTATGTTTTTT. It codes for CASSTEGTGYPLFGMFF.

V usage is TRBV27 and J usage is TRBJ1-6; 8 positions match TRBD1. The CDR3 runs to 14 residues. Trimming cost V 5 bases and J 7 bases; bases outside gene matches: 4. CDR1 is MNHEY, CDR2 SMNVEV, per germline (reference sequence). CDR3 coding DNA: TGTGCCAGCAGTCTGTACAGGGGGAATTCACCCCTCCACTTT. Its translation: CASSLYRGNSPLHF.

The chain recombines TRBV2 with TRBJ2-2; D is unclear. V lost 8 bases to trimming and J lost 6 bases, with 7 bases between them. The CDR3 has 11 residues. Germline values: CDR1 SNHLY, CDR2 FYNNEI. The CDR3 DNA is TGTGCCAGCGCGGTCGCCGGGGAGCTGTTTTTT. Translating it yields CASAVAGELFF. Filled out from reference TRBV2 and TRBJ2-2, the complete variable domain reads EPEVTQTPSHQVTQMGQEVILRCVPISNHLYFYWYRQILGQKVEFLVSFYNNEISEKSEIFDDQFSVERPDGSNFTLKIRSTKLEDSAMYFCASAVAGELFFGEGSRLTVL.

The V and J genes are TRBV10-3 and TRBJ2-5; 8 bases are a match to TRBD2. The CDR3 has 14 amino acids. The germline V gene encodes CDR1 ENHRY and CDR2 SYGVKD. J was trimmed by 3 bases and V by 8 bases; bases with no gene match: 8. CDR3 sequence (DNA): TGTGCCATCCGCGGGGGGTTGGGGGAAGAGACCCAGTACTTC. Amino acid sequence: CAIRGGLGEETQYF.

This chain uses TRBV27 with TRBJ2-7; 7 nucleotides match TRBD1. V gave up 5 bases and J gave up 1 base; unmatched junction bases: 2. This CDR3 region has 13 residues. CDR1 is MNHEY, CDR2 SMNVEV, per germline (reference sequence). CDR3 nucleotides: TGTGCCAGCAGTAGGGACAGTTCCTACGAGCAGTACTTC. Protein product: CASSRDSSYEQYF.

DNA for the CDR3: TGTGCCAGCTCACCGTACAATAGCAATCAGCCCCAGCATTTT. Protein product: CASSPYNSNQPQHF. The chain employs TRBV18 and TRBJ1-5; D is unresolved. Germline V lookup: CDR1 KGHSH, CDR2 LQKENI. The CDR3 loop spans 14 amino acids. Trimming removed 3 bases from V and 0 bases from J, with 6 bases in between.

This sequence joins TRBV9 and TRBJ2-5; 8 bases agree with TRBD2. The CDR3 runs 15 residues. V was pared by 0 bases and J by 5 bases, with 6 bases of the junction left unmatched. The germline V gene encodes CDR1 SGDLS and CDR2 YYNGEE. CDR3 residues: CASSVEGGGGETQYF. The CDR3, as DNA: TGTGCCAGCAGCGTAGAAGGCGGCGGGGGGGAGACCCAGTACTTC.

CDR3 nucleotide sequence: TGTGCCAGCAGCTTAGCCGGGACCTACGAGCAGTACTTC. It is translated as CASSLAGTYEQYF. The chain couples TRBV11-2 to TRBJ2-7; maybe TRBD2 (5 bases). Germline values: CDR1 SGHAT, CDR2 FQNNGV. The CDR3 totals 13 residues. V was clipped by 1 base and J by 2 bases, with 6 bases between them.

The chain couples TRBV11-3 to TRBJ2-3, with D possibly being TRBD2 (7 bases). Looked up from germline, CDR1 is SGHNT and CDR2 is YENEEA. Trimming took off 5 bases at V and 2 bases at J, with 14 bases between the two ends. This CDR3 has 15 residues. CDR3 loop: CASSRGGLPTDTQYF. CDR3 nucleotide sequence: TGTGCCAGCAGCAGGGGGGGCTTACCCACAGATACGCAGTATTTT.

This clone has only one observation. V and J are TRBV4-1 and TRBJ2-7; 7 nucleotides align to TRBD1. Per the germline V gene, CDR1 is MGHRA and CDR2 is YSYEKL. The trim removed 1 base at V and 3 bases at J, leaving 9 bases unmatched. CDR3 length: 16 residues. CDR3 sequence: CASSQGRDSGRYEQYF. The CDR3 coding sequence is TGCGCCAGCAGCCAAGGCCGGGACAGTGGCCGCTACGAGCAGTACTTC.

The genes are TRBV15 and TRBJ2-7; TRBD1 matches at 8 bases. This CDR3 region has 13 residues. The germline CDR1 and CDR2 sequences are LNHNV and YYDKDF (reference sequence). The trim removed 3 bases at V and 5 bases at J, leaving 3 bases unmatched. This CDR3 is CATSRTGADEQYF. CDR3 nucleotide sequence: TGTGCCACCAGCAGGACAGGGGCAGACGAGCAGTACTTC. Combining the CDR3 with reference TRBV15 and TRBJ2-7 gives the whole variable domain DAMVIQNPRYQVTQFGKPVTLSCSQTLNHNVMYWYQQKSSQAPKLLFHYYDKDFNNEADTPDNFQSRRPNTSFCFLDIRSPGLGDTAMYLCATSRTGADEQYFGPGTRLTVT.

CDR3: CATSDLTGKEKNIQYF. CDR3 nucleotide sequence: TGTGCCACCAGTGATTTGACAGGGAAGGAAAAAAACATTCAGTACTTC. The chain couples TRBV24-1 to TRBJ2-4, with a possible D match to TRBD1 (6 bases). The V gene lost 0 bases and the J gene lost 4 bases, with 12 bases spanning the gap. Germline-derived CDR1 and CDR2 are KGHDR and SFDVKD. The CDR3 has 16 amino acids.

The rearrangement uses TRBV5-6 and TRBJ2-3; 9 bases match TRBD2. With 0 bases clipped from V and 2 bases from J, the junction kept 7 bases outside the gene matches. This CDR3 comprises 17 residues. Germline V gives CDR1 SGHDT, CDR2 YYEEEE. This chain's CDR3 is CASSLALAGTDTDTQYF. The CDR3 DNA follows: TGTGCCAGCAGCTTGGCCCTAGCGGGGACCGACACAGATACGCAGTATTTT.

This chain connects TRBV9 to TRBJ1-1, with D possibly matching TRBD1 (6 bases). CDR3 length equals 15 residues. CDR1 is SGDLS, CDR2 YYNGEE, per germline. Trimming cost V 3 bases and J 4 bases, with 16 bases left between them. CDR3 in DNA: TGTGCCAGCAGCGCCCAAGGGGGAGTTGGCACTGAAGCTTTCTTT. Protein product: CASSAQGGVGTEAFF.

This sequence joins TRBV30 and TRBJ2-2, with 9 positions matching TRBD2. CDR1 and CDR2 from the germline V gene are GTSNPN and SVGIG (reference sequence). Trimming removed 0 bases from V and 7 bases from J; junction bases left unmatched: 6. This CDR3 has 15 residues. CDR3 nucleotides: TGTGCCTGGAGTGTTGGGACTAGCTCTCGCGGGGAGCTGTTTTTT. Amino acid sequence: CAWSVGTSSRGELFF.

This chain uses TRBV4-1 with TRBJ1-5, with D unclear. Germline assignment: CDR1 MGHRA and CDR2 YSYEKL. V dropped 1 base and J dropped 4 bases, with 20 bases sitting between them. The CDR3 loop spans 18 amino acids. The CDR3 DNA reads TGCGCCAGCAGCCAAGGGGTCGCGGGTTTTGTGGGAAATCAGCCCCAGCATTTT. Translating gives CASSQGVAGFVGNQPQHF.

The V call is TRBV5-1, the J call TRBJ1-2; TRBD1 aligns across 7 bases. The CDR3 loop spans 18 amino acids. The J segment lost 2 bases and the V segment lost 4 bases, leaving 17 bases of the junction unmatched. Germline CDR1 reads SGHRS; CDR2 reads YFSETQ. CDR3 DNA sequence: TGCGCCAGCAGCCGCGGCGGACAGGTCCTTGCCTCGAACTATGGCTACACCTTC. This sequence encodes CASSRGGQVLASNYGYTF.

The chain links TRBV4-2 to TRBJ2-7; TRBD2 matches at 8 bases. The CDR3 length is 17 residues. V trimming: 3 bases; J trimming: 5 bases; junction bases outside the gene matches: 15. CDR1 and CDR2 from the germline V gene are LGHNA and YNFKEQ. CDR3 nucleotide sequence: TGTGCCAGCAGCCATGCCTGGCTAGCGGGCAACCTTAACGAGCAGTACTTC. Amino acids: CASSHAWLAGNLNEQYF.

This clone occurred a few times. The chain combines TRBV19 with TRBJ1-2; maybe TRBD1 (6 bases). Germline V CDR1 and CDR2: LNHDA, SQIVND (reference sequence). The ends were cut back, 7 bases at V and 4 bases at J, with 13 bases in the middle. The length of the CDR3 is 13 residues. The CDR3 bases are TGTGCCAGTAATCAGGGGCAGGCCTATGGCTACACCTTC. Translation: CASNQGQAYGYTF.

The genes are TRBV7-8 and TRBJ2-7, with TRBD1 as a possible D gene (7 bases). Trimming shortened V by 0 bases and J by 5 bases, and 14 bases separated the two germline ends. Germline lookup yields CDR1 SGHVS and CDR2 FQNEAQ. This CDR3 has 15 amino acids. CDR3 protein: CASSLAGGGNHEQYF. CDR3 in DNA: TGTGCCAGCAGCTTAGCCGGAGGGGGCAACCACGAGCAGTACTTC.

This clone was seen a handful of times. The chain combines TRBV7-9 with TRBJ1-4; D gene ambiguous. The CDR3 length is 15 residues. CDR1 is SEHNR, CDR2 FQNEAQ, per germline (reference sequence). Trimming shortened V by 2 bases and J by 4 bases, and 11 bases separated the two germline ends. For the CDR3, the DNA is TGTGCCAGCAGCTTACTCGGGAGTTTTAATGAAAAACTGTTTTTT. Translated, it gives CASSLLGSFNEKLFF.

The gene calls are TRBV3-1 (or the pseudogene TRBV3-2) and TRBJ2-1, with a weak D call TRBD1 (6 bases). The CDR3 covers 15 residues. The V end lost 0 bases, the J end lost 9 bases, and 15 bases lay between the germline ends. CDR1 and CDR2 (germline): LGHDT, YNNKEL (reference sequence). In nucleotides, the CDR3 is TGTGCCAGCAGCCAAGAATTGTCAGGGGTAAGTGAGCAGTTCTTC. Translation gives CASSQELSGVSEQFF.